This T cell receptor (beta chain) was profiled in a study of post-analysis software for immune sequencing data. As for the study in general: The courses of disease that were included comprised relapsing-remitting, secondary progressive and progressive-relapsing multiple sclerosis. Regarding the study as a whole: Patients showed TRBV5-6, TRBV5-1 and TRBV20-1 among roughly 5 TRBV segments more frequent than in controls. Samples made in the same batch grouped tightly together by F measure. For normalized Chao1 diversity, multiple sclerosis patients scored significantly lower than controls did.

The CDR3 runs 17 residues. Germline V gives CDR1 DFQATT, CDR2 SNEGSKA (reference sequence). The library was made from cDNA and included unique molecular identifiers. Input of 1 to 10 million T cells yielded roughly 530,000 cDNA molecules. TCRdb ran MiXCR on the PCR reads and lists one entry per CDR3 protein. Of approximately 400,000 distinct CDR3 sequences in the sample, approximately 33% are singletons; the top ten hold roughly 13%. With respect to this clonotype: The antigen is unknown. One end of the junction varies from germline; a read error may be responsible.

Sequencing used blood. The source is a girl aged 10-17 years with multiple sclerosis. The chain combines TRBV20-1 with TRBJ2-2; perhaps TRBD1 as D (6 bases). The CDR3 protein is CSAGDRSRGLNTGERFF. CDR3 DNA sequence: TGCAGTGCTGGAGATCGGAGCAGGGGTCTGAATACCGGGGAGCGGTTTTTT.